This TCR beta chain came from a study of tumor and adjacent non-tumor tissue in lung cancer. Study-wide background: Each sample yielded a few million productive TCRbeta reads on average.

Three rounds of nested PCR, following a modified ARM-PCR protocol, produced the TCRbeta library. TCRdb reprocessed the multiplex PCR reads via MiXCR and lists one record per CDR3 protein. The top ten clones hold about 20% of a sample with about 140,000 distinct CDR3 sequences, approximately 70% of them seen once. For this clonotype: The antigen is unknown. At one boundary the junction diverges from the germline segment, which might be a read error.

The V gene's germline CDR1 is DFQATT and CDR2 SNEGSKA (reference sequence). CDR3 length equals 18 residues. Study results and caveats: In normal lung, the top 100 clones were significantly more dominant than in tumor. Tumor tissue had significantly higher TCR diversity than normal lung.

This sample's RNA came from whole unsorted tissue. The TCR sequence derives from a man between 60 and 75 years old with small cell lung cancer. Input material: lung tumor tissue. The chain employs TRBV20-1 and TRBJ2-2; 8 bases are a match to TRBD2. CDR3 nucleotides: TGTAGTGCTAGAGATCGCGAGCGGGGGACCACTGACACCGGGGAGCTGTTTTTT. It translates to CSARDRERGTTDTGELFF.